This TCR beta chain was recovered during a study of blood T cell repertoires in COVID-19. Study context: PBMCs, B-cell-depleted T cells, or T cells were the source of the cDNA or gDNA that made up the material.

How the authors handled the data: Estimation of nucleated cell counts was performed using reference gene primer amplification. Libraries were prepared by immunoSEQ multiplex PCR; TCRdb keeps only in-frame clonotypes and omits some of them. D and trimming come from the DNA, and the V and J calls and clone size come from that table. The sample comprises 100,000 to 150,000 clones, about 88% of which are singletons, and approximately 18% rests with the top ten. This CDR3 comprises 15 residues. Germline loops: CDR1 SGHKS, CDR2 YYEKEE (reference sequence). Trimming shortened V by 4 bases and J by 2 bases, and 15 bases separated the two germline ends.

This sequence was found in an elderly woman with acute or convalescent COVID-19. The J gene is TRBJ1-2, the V gene TRBV5-5, with D possibly being TRBD1 (6 bases). Input material: peripheral blood. In DNA, the CDR3 is TGTGCCAGCAGCACTACGACAGGAACGAACTATGGCTACACCTTC. Translation gives CASSTTTGTNYGYTF.